This T cell receptor beta chain is drawn from a study of cytomegalovirus exposure and HLA in healthy donors. Germline values: CDR1 SEHNR, CDR2 FQNEAQ (reference sequence). The V gene end was trimmed by 5 bases and the J gene end by 4 bases; junction bases not matched to a gene: 9. The CDR3 totals 16 residues. Amplification used 60 Vbeta primers and 13 Jbeta primers. Profiling relied on immunoSEQ multiplex PCR, and the TCRdb table lists in-frame clones only, not all of them. The data show fewer than 200,000 clones, 60% to 80% seen once. Sequencing input: PBMCs. The receptor comes from a woman aged 40 to 49 in good health and CMV-seropositive. This chain uses TRBV7-9 with TRBJ1-3, with TRBD1 matching 9 bases. The CDR3 sequence is CASSEQDRGSGNTIYF. CDR3 bases: TGTGCCAGCAGCGAACAAGACAGGGGGTCAGGAAACACCATATATTTT.